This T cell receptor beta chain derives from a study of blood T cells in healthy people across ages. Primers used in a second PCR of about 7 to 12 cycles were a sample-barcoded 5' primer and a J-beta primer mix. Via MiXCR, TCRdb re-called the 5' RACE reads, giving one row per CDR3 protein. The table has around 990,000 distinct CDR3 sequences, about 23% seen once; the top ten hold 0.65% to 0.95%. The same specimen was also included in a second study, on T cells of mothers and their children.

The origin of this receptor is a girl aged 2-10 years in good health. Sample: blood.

The CDR3 nucleotides are TGTGCCAGCCGCCAGACACCAGCCTACGAGCAGTACTTC. This gives the protein CASRQTPAYEQYF. J is TRBJ2-7 and V is TRBV7-9; no clear D gene. The CDR3 loop spans 13 amino acids. Looked up from germline, CDR1 is SEHNR and CDR2 is FQNEAQ (reference sequence). The V end was cut by 8 bases, the J end by 2 bases, with 13 bases between.